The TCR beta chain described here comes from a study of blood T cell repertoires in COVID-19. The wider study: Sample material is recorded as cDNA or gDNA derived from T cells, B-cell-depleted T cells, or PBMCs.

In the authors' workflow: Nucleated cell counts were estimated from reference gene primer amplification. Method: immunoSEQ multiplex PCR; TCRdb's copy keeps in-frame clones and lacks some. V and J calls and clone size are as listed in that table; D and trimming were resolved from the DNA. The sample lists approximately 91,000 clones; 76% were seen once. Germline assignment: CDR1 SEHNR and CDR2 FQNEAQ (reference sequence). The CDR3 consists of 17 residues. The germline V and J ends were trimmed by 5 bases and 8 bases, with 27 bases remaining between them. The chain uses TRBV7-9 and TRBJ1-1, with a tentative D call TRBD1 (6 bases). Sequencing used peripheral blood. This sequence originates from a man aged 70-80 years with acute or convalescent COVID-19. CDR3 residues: CASSPRQWNRATQEAFF. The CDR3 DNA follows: TGTGCCAGCAGCCCAAGACAGTGGAACAGGGCCACGCAAGAAGCTTTCTTT.